What follows are 7 T cell receptor beta chains derived from one specimen sequenced in a study of blood T cells in healthy people across ages. The second PCR ran about 6 to 11 cycles with a sample-barcoded 5' primer and J-beta primers. Using its own MiXCR run on the 5' RACE reads, TCRdb lists one record per CDR3 protein. The sample records about 670,000 distinct CDR3 sequences, 40% to 45% being singletons. The sample taken for sequencing was blood. These receptors were obtained from an elderly man in good health.

This CDR3 is CATSDPALAPDEQYF. In DNA form, the CDR3 reads TGTGCCACCAGTGACCCGGCTCTAGCCCCGGACGAGCAGTACTTC. The J gene is TRBJ2-5, the V gene TRBV24-1; the D gene is possibly TRBD2 (5 bases). The J call is doubtful: the DNA matches TRBJ2-7 better. Germline V gene data show CDR1 as KGHDR and CDR2 as SFDVKD. This CDR3 region has 15 residues.

V and J are TRBV7-2 and TRBJ2-3; D gene uncertain. Germline V gives CDR1 SGHTA, CDR2 FQGNSA. Trimming took 1 base from V and 0 from J, leaving 8 bases between them. The length of the CDR3 is 15 residues. The CDR3 nucleotides read TGTGCCAGCAGCTTAGTTACCCGTAGCACAGATACGCAGTATTTT. Protein product: CASSLVTRSTDTQYF.

The rearrangement links TRBV20-1 to TRBJ2-3, with 11 bases aligning to TRBD2. V was clipped by 2 bases and J by 0 bases; unmatched bases: 10. This CDR3 contains 18 residues. Germline V gives CDR1 DFQATT, CDR2 SNEGSKA (reference sequence). CDR3 amino acids: CSARPEGSGRASTDTQYF. CDR3 bases: TGCAGTGCTAGACCTGAGGGTAGCGGGAGGGCTAGCACAGATACGCAGTATTTT.

DNA of the CDR3: TGCGCCAGCAGCAAGGACAGTGGGAACACTGAAGCTTTCTTT. It codes for CASSKDSGNTEAFF. The chain carries TRBV5-1 and TRBJ1-1; D might be TRBD1 (6 bases). With 4 bases removed from V and 1 base from J, the gap between germline ends came to 11 bases. Looked up from germline, CDR1 is SGHRS and CDR2 is YFSETQ. The CDR3 has 14 amino acids.

A few counts support this clonotype. V gene TRBV5-4 combines with J gene TRBJ2-6; TRBD1 matches 9 bases. With V trimmed by 2 bases and J by 0 bases, 3 bases remained unmatched. Germline lookup yields CDR1 SGHNT and CDR2 YYREEE (reference sequence). This CDR3 has 17 amino acids. DNA of the CDR3: TGTGCCAGCAGCTTCGGGACAGGGAGCTCTGGGGCCAACGTCCTGACTTTC. Its protein is CASSFGTGSSGANVLTF. The full variable domain, its missing parts supplied by reference TRBV5-4 and TRBJ2-6, is ETGVTQSPTHLIKTRGQQVTLRCSSQSGHNTVSWYQQALGQGPQFIFQYYREEENGRGNFPPRFSGLQFPNYSSELNVNALELDDSALYLCASSFGTGSSGANVLTFGAGSRLTVL.

The chain combines TRBV5-4 with TRBJ2-3, with 7 bases fitting TRBD2. This CDR3 contains 16 residues. Trimming removed 0 bases from V and 2 bases from J; junction bases left unmatched: 6. CDR1 and CDR2 from the germline V gene are SGHNT and YYREEE (reference sequence). The CDR3 loop reads CASSLAGGEITDTQYF. The CDR3, as DNA: TGTGCCAGCAGCTTGGCTGGGGGGGAGATCACAGATACGCAGTATTTT.

This clonotype showed up many times. CDR3 bases: TGTGCCAGCAGCCTTATAGGGGACATAATCAATGAGCAGTTCTTC. Translation gives CASSLIGDIINEQFF. V gene TRBV7-2 combines with J gene TRBJ2-1; a possible D gene is TRBD1 (6 bases). Germline loops: CDR1 SGHTA, CDR2 FQGNSA. The CDR3 consists of 15 residues. Trimming shortened V by 5 bases and J by 6 bases, and 17 bases separated the two germline ends.